A selection of T cell receptor beta chains follows, all from one sample in a study of blood T cells in healthy people across ages. TCRdb independently ran MiXCR on the 5' RACE reads; one entry per CDR3 protein. The sample records approximately 900,000 distinct CDR3 sequences, about 48% being singletons. Sequencing input: blood. These receptor sequences come from a man aged 30-40 years in good health. CDR3s include the opening cysteine and the closing phenylalanine or tryptophan. The D gene is left open where the match is weak. Expanded clones are given a class, and other clones once, few, many or no size at all.

14	TRBV2	TRBJ2-7	-	-	CASSGTRGTYEQYF	TGTGCCAGCAGTGGGACCCGCGGTACCTACGAGCAGTACTTC
16	TRBV13	TRBJ1-2	-	TRBD1	CASSQTPDRPANGYTF	TGTGCCAGCAGCCAAACCCCGGACAGGCCAGCCAATGGCTACACCTTC
13	TRBV24-1	TRBJ2-5	-	-	CATSESVGETQYF	TGTGCCACCAGTGAATCGGTAGGGGAGACCCAGTACTTC
17	TRBV7-2	TRBJ2-5	-	TRBD1	CASSLAPPRTGRETQYF	TGTGCCAGCAGCTTAGCCCCCCCACGGACAGGGCGGGAGACCCAGTACTTC
15	TRBV7-2	TRBJ2-5	-	TRBD2	CASSLAGTRGETQYF	TGTGCCAGCAGCTTAGCGGGGACTAGAGGAGAGACCCAGTACTTC
16	TRBV4-3	TRBJ2-2	-	-	CASSHGTNDNTGELFF	TGCGCCAGCAGCCACGGGACAAATGATAACACCGGGGAGCTGTTTTTT
14	TRBV4-1	TRBJ1-2	many	TRBD1	CASSQGTGSYGYTF	TGCGCCAGCAGCCAGGGGACAGGGAGTTATGGCTACACCTTC
16	TRBV19	TRBJ2-2	few	TRBD1	CASSPDRPLGTGELFF	TGTGCCAGTAGTCCGGACAGGCCTCTAGGGACCGGGGAGCTGTTTTTT
20	TRBV10-3	TRBJ2-6	-	TRBD2	CAISESPGFSGASGANVLTF	TGTGCCATCAGTGAGTCCCCGGGATTTAGCGGGGCCTCTGGGGCCAACGTCCTGACTTTC
16	TRBV6-4	TRBJ2-3	few	-	CASSYTPGGGADTQYF	TGTGCCAGCAGTTATACGCCGGGCGGTGGGGCAGATACGCAGTATTTT